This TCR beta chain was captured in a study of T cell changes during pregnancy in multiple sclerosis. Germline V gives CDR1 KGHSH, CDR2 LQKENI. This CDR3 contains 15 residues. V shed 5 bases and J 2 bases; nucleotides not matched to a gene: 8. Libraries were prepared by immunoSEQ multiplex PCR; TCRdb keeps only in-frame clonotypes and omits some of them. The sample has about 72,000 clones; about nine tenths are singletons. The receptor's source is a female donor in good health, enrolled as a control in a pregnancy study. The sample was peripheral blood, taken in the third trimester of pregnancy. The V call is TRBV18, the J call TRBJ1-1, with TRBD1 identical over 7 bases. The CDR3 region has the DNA TGTGCCAGCTCAATCGACAGGGCCCAAAACACTGAAGCTTTCTTT. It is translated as CASSIDRAQNTEAFF.